Shown below are 20 T cell receptor beta chains from a single sample sequenced in a study of T cell responses to AZD1222 COVID-19 vaccine. Data came from immunoSEQ multiplex PCR; TCRdb stores just in-frame clones and leaves some out. The sample includes around 100,000 clones, around nine tenths seen only once; the top ten take about 16%. This specimen was peripheral blood, taken on day 0 of AZD1222 vaccination. The source of these receptors is an adult in good health.

The chain employs TRBV11-3 and TRBJ1-6; no firm D call. Deletions cut 5 bases from V and 0 bases from J, with 8 bases between. This CDR3 has 15 amino acids. Germline-derived CDR1 and CDR2 are SGHNT and YENEEA. CDR3 sequence: CASSPQSSYNSPLHF. The CDR3 DNA is TGTGCCAGCAGCCCACAGAGCTCCTATAATTCACCCCTCCACTTT.

The chain links TRBV5-5 to TRBJ1-2; 8 nucleotides match TRBD1. Germline CDR1 SGHKS, CDR2 YYEKEE (reference sequence). The CDR3 spans 18 residues. The J segment lost 0 bases and the V segment lost 1 base, leaving 11 bases of the junction unmatched. The chain's CDR3 is CASSLRGQGVITNYGYTF. CDR3 bases: TGTGCCAGCAGCTTGCGAGGACAGGGCGTTATAACTAACTATGGCTACACCTTC. Full variable domain (rest looked up from reference TRBV5-5 and TRBJ1-2): DAGVTQSPTHLIKTRGQQVTLRCSPISGHKSVSWYQQVLGQGPQFIFQYYEKEERGRGNFPDRFSARQFPNYSSELNVNALLLGDSALYLCASSLRGQGVITNYGYTFGSGTRLTVV.

V is TRBV19 and J is TRBJ2-3; D possibly corresponds to TRBD1 (6 bases). CDR1 LNHDA and CDR2 SQIVND come from the germline V gene (reference sequence). There are 14 residues in the CDR3. V was trimmed by 3 bases and J by 7 bases, leaving 14 bases between them. The CDR3 DNA reads TGTGCCAGTAGTATGAGGCAGGGGTGGAATACGCAGTATTTT. Residues: CASSMRQGWNTQYF. Variable domain in full (rest from reference TRBV19 and TRBJ2-3): DGGITQSPKYLFRKEGQNVTLSCEQNLNHDAMYWYRQDPGQGLRLIYYSQIVNDFQKGDIAEGYSVSREKKESFPLTVTSAQKNPTAFYLCASSMRQGWNTQYFGPGTRLTVL.

The chain employs TRBV7-2 and TRBJ1-3; 7 nucleotides align to TRBD1. The CDR3 contains 15 residues. Germline trimming cut 5 bases from V and 0 bases from J; bases unmatched to any gene: 4. Per germline, CDR1 SGHTA and CDR2 FQGNSA. CDR3 protein: CASSHDRDSGNTIYF. For the CDR3, the DNA is TGTGCCAGCAGCCACGACAGGGACTCTGGAAACACCATATATTTT.

The chain employs TRBV5-6 and TRBJ2-7, with 8 bases that match TRBD2. The CDR3 consists of 15 residues. CDR1 and CDR2 from the germline V gene are SGHDT and YYEEEE. V shed 0 bases and J 0 bases; nucleotides not matched to a gene: 2. This CDR3 reads CASSLGLASSYEQYF. In nucleotides, the CDR3 is TGTGCCAGCAGCTTGGGACTAGCGAGCTCCTACGAGCAGTACTTC.

This chain joins TRBV15 and TRBJ2-2, with 7 bases lining up with TRBD1. The CDR3 consists of 17 residues. Trimming at V came to 5 bases and at J to 5 bases, leaving 14 bases not matched to a gene. From germline, CDR1 is LNHNV and CDR2 YYDKDF (reference sequence). CDR3 nucleotides: TGTGCCACCAGCCGCAGGTCCGGGACAGTAAAAACCGGGGAGCTGTTTTTT. Protein sequence: CATSRRSGTVKTGELFF.

The chain recombines TRBV5-4 with TRBJ1-2; weak D call: TRBD1 (6 bases). Trimming removed 4 bases from V and 4 bases from J, with 11 bases in between. Germline CDR1 reads SGHNT; CDR2 reads YYREEE (reference sequence). This CDR3 spans 13 amino acids. This chain's CDR3 is CASSRDTGYGYTF. The CDR3 DNA is TGTGCCAGCAGCCGGGACACTGGCTATGGCTACACCTTC. Variable domain in full (rest from reference TRBV5-4 and TRBJ1-2): ETGVTQSPTHLIKTRGQQVTLRCSSQSGHNTVSWYQQALGQGPQFIFQYYREEENGRGNFPPRFSGLQFPNYSSELNVNALELDDSALYLCASSRDTGYGYTFGSGTRLTVV.

In this sample, this clone turned up a few times. This chain joins TRBV7-9 and TRBJ2-1; D uncertain. Trimming stripped 5 bases from V and 7 bases from J, with 9 bases between. CDR3 length equals 12 residues. Germline assignment: CDR1 SEHNR and CDR2 FQNEAQ (reference sequence). The CDR3 loop is CASSHDGNEQFF. As DNA, the CDR3 is TGTGCCAGCAGCCACGACGGTAATGAGCAGTTCTTC.

The chain carries TRBV18 and TRBJ2-3, with D maybe TRBD1 (5 bases). Germline CDR1 and CDR2: KGHSH and LQKENI. CDR3 length: 14 amino acids. V shed 4 bases and J shed 4 bases, with 12 bases lying between them. The CDR3 sequence is CASSLGPRADTQYF. CDR3 DNA sequence: TGTGCCAGCTCACTTGGGCCCAGGGCAGATACGCAGTATTTT.

This clone rates as large (0.1 to 1%). This chain joins TRBV2 and TRBJ2-3; 11 positions agree with TRBD2. Germline-derived CDR1 and CDR2 are SNHLY and FYNNEI. The CDR3 loop spans 16 amino acids. With V trimmed by 6 bases and J by 2 bases, 7 bases remained unmatched. DNA of the CDR3: TGTGCCAGCAGGGAATCACTAGCGGGGGTCACAGATACGCAGTATTTT. This sequence encodes CASRESLAGVTDTQYF.

There are a few counts of this clone. Other DNA sequences from this sample encode an identical CDR3 as well. This chain uses TRBV11-3 with TRBJ1-1; the D is unclear. The V gene's germline CDR1 is SGHNT and CDR2 YENEEA. V dropped 1 base and J dropped 1 base, with 7 bases sitting between them. The CDR3 runs 14 residues. Here the CDR3 reads CASSLGRQNTEAFF. CDR3 DNA: TGTGCCAGCAGCTTAGGCAGGCAGAACACTGAAGCTTTCTTT. Full variable domain (outside the CDR3, taken from reference TRBV11-3 and TRBJ1-1): EAGVVQSPRYKIIEKKQPVAFWCNPISGHNTLYWYLQNLGQGPELLIRYENEEAVDDSQLPKDRFSAERLKGVDSTLKIQPAELGDSAVYLCASSLGRQNTEAFFGQGTRLTVV.

V gene TRBV18 combines with J gene TRBJ2-7; 9 positions match TRBD2. Germline values: CDR1 KGHSH, CDR2 LQKENI. This CDR3 is 13 amino acids long. V lost 2 bases to trimming and J lost 10 bases; unmatched junction nucleotides: 6. The CDR3 DNA follows: TGTGCCAGCTCACCATTGCGGGAGGGCCGCCAGTACTTC. Its protein product is CASSPLREGRQYF.

The chain is built from TRBV9 and TRBJ1-6, with unresolved D. The CDR3 extends over 14 amino acids. Germline lookup yields CDR1 SGDLS and CDR2 YYNGEE. The V end lost 3 bases, the J end lost 12 bases, and 16 bases lay between the germline ends. The CDR3 DNA reads TGTGCCAGCAGCGAGCGGGAAACCGCGGGACCCCTCCACTTT. This codes for CASSERETAGPLHF. Full variable domain (missing parts from reference TRBV9 and TRBJ1-6): DSGVTQTPKHLITATGQRVTLRCSPRSGDLSVYWYQQSLDQGLQFLIQYYNGEERAKGNILERFSAQQFPDLHSELNLSSLELGDSALYFCASSERETAGPLHFGNGTRLTVT.

The chain recombines TRBV21-1 with TRBJ1-5; the DNA was not used to check the table's D call, TRBD1. TRBV21-1 is recorded as a pseudogene. CDR3 length equals 19 residues. DNA of the CDR3: TGTGCCAGCAGCAATCCCCTGACACCCCCGGCAGATAGCAATCAGCCCCAGCATTTT. Amino acids: CASSNPLTPPADSNQPQHF.

This chain connects TRBV6-5 to TRBJ1-3; D not certain. The CDR3 runs 15 residues. V was cut by 5 bases and J by 0 bases, with 11 bases left in between. The V gene's germline CDR1 is MNHEY and CDR2 SVGAGI. The CDR3 here is CASSPLGYSGNTIYF. For the CDR3, the DNA is TGTGCCAGCAGTCCCCTCGGCTACTCTGGAAACACCATATATTTT.

V is TRBV6-5 and J is TRBJ1-1; no clear D. CDR3 length: 15 amino acids. CDR1 is MNHEY and CDR2 is SVGAGI in the germline V gene. Trimming shortened V by 6 bases and J by 7 bases, and 21 bases separated the two germline ends. The chain's CDR3 is CASRMDGPRIGEAFF. DNA for the CDR3: TGTGCCAGCAGAATGGACGGTCCTCGAATCGGTGAAGCTTTCTTT.

This clone was seen just once. The rearrangement links TRBV27 to TRBJ1-6; D is undetermined. The germline V gene has CDR1 MNHEY and CDR2 SMNVEV (reference sequence). V lost 1 base and J lost 8, with 12 bases in between. This CDR3 is 15 amino acids long. CDR3 residues: CASSLYPPIDSPLHF. The DNA of the CDR3 is TGTGCCAGCAGTTTATATCCCCCAATAGATTCACCCCTCCACTTT.

The chain joins TRBV21-1 to TRBJ2-1; the table's D call, TRBD2, has no DNA check behind it. TRBV21-1 is marked as a pseudogene. The CDR3 spans 15 residues. The CDR3 is CASSRARAGGGEQFF. The CDR3 DNA reads as TGTGCCAGCAGCCGGGCCCGGGCGGGAGGTGGTGAGCAGTTCTTC.

The gene calls are TRBV21-1 and TRBJ2-1. TRBV21-1 is an annotated pseudogene. This CDR3 has 20 amino acids. CDR3 sequence reads: CASSNVKPGPTVPNYNEQFF. The CDR3 nucleotides read TGTGCCAGCAGCAACGTAAAACCGGGACCAACTGTCCCCAATTACAATGAGCAGTTCTTC.

This clone was seen only a few times. This chain joins TRBV4-1 and TRBJ1-1; TRBD1 matches at 9 bases. Germline V gene lookup returns CDR1 MGHRA and CDR2 YSYEKL. This CDR3 has 14 amino acids. With V trimmed by 3 bases and J by 8 bases, 7 bases remained unmatched. This CDR3 is CASSHRDRETEAFF. CDR3 sequence (DNA): TGCGCCAGCAGCCACCGGGACAGGGAGACGGAAGCTTTCTTT.